What follows are 25 T cell receptor beta chains derived from one specimen sequenced in a study of vaccination and CD4 T cells after COVID-19. Their specific antigens are unknown. Once obtained from cultured CD4+ T cells, the DNA was sequenced using the Oncomine TCR Beta short-read assay. MiXCR, applied by TCRdb to the PCR reads, yields one record per CDR3 protein. The sample lists tens of thousands of distinct CDR3 sequences; about 45% were seen once. Treatment meaning: approximately 10-day PBMC culture with coronavirus spike peptide pools or control peptides (ViraFEST assay). The sample was CD4+ T cells from blood, cultured in vitro. The receptors shown here come from a human donor who had recovered from COVID-19.

V is TRBV18 and J is TRBJ2-3, with TRBD1 identical over 10 bases. From germline, CDR1 is KGHSH and CDR2 LQKENI. J was trimmed by 0 bases and V by 4 bases; bases with no gene match: 4. The CDR3 sequence is 16 residues long. CDR3 nucleotide sequence: TGTGCCAGCTCACACCGGGACAGGGGAAGCACAGATACGCAGTATTTT. Translating it yields CASSHRDRGSTDTQYF.

This chain links TRBV5-1 with TRBJ1-2, with 7 bases matching TRBD1. This CDR3 has 12 amino acids. Germline values: CDR1 SGHRS, CDR2 YFSETQ. With 4 bases clipped from V and 6 bases from J, the junction kept 3 bases outside the gene matches. In nucleotides, the CDR3 is TGCGCCAGCAGCACGACAGGGAATGGCTACACCTTC. Encoded protein: CASSTTGNGYTF.

This rearrangement joins TRBV19 to TRBJ2-3; TRBD2 matches 10 bases. There are 15 residues in the CDR3. Per the germline V gene, CDR1 is LNHDA and CDR2 is SQIVND (reference sequence). V shed 5 bases, J shed 2 bases, and the junction held 4 bases outside the gene matches. CDR3 DNA sequence: TGTGCCAGTAGTCGGACTAGCGGTAACACAGATACGCAGTATTTT. Translated, it gives CASSRTSGNTDTQYF.

This rearrangement joins TRBV11-3 to TRBJ2-7; D is possibly TRBD2 (6 bases). This CDR3 spans 15 amino acids. Germline values: CDR1 SGHNT, CDR2 YENEEA. V dropped 4 bases and J dropped 6 bases, with 19 bases sitting between them. This chain's CDR3 is CASSSGGVANGEQYF. DNA of the CDR3: TGTGCCAGCAGCTCCGGAGGGGTAGCGAACGGCGAGCAGTACTTC. The variable domain in full, with the rest retrieved from reference TRBV11-3 and TRBJ2-7, is EAGVVQSPRYKIIEKKQPVAFWCNPISGHNTLYWYLQNLGQGPELLIRYENEEAVDDSQLPKDRFSAERLKGVDSTLKIQPAELGDSAVYLCASSSGGVANGEQYFGPGTRLTVT.

The chain is built from TRBV2 and TRBJ2-2, with 9 bases matching TRBD2. Germline V gene lookup returns CDR1 SNHLY and CDR2 FYNNEI. CDR3 size: 17 residues. Trimming took 4 bases from V and 5 from J; bases not matched to a gene: 11. The CDR3 region is CASSGTRTSVLTGELFF. Here the CDR3 DNA reads TGTGCCAGCAGTGGGACCCGGACTAGCGTTCTAACCGGGGAGCTGTTTTTT.

This clonotype was recorded a few times. V and J are TRBV20-1 and TRBJ1-1, with D perhaps TRBD1 (6 bases). Trimming cost V 0 bases and J 0 bases, with 20 bases left between them. Germline V gene lookup returns CDR1 DFQATT and CDR2 SNEGSKA (reference sequence). The CDR3 extends over 18 amino acids. The DNA for the CDR3 is TGCAGTGCTAGAGATAGCCGTAGAGTAACAGGGATGAACACTGAAGCTTTCTTT. Its translation: CSARDSRRVTGMNTEAFF.

The chain is built from TRBV6-1 and TRBJ2-7, with 12 bases lining up with TRBD1. The CDR3 length is 15 residues. From germline, CDR1 is MNHNS and CDR2 SASEGT. Germline trimming cut 7 bases from V and 0 bases from J; bases unmatched to any gene: 4. This CDR3 is CASIGTGGSSYEQYF. The CDR3 DNA is TGTGCCAGCATTGGGACAGGGGGCAGCTCCTACGAGCAGTACTTC.

The chain is built from TRBV27 and TRBJ1-5; 7 nucleotides line up with TRBD1. The CDR3 sequence is 16 residues long. With 5 bases clipped from V and 0 bases from J, the junction kept 7 bases outside the gene matches. Germline V gene lookup returns CDR1 MNHEY and CDR2 SMNVEV (reference sequence). The CDR3 DNA follows: TGTGCCAGCAGTAAGACAGGGAGAACTAGCAATCAGCCCCAGCATTTT. This encodes CASSKTGRTSNQPQHF.

This clonotype was detected a few times. V usage is TRBV6-1 and J usage is TRBJ2-3; D unclear. The germline V and J ends were trimmed by 7 bases and 3 bases, with 17 bases remaining between them. Germline V lookup: CDR1 MNHNS, CDR2 SASEGT. This CDR3 is 15 amino acids long. The CDR3: CASNPHGQLTDTQYF. The CDR3 bases are TGTGCCAGCAACCCACACGGTCAGTTAACAGATACGCAGTATTTT.

The chain joins TRBV5-1 to TRBJ1-1; 8 nucleotides agree with TRBD1. The CDR3 is made up of 20 amino acids. The germline gives CDR1 SGHRS, CDR2 YFSETQ. Germline trimming cut 4 bases from V and 1 base from J; bases unmatched to any gene: 21. DNA of the CDR3: TGCGCCAGCAGCCCTGCCGAGCTAACAGGGGGGAAACGTGCGAACACTGAAGCTTTCTTT. Its translation: CASSPAELTGGKRANTEAFF. Full variable domain (missing parts from reference TRBV5-1 and TRBJ1-1): KAGVTQTPRYLIKTRGQQVTLSCSPISGHRSVSWYQQTPGQGLQFLFEYFSETQRNKGNFPGRFSGRQFSNSRSEMNVSTLELGDSALYLCASSPAELTGGKRANTEAFFGQGTRLTVV.

The J gene is TRBJ1-6, the V gene TRBV20-1, with unresolved D. This CDR3 region has 12 residues. Per the germline V gene, CDR1 is DFQATT and CDR2 is SNEGSKA (reference sequence). Trimming took 5 bases from V and 12 from J, leaving 14 bases between them. CDR3 sequence reads: CSAAQWREPLHF. The CDR3 DNA is TGCAGTGCTGCCCAATGGAGGGAACCCCTCCACTTT.

The chain joins TRBV19 to TRBJ1-2; 9 nucleotides agree with TRBD1. The CDR3 is 15 residues long. In germline, CDR1 is LNHDA, CDR2 SQIVND (reference sequence). Trimming at V came to 5 bases and at J to 2 bases, leaving 6 bases not matched to a gene. The CDR3 reads CASSATGTGNYGYTF. In nucleotides, the CDR3 is TGTGCCAGTAGTGCTACCGGGACAGGGAACTATGGCTACACCTTC. The full variable domain, in which reference TRBV19 and TRBJ1-2 provide the parts outside the CDR3, is DGGITQSPKYLFRKEGQNVTLSCEQNLNHDAMYWYRQDPGQGLRLIYYSQIVNDFQKGDIAEGYSVSREKKESFPLTVTSAQKNPTAFYLCASSATGTGNYGYTFGSGTRLTVV.

This clonotype was detected only a few times. The rearrangement uses TRBV5-8 and TRBJ1-1; D remains unclear. The CDR3 extends over 18 amino acids. With 0 bases removed from V and 3 bases from J, the gap between germline ends came to 21 bases. The germline CDR1 and CDR2 sequences are SGHTS and YDEGEE. CDR3 sequence: CASSLAAGSTQTYTEAFF. CDR3 DNA sequence: TGTGCCAGCAGCTTGGCCGCAGGCTCGACCCAAACTTACACTGAAGCTTTCTTT.

The table lists this clonotype with a few counts. The V and J genes are TRBV7-8 and TRBJ1-5; 7 nucleotides agree with TRBD1. Germline assignment: CDR1 SGHVS and CDR2 FQNEAQ. CDR3 length equals 13 residues. V lost 4 bases to trimming and J lost 8 bases; unmatched junction nucleotides: 5. CDR3 in amino acids: CASSSPGGEPQHF. DNA for the CDR3: TGTGCCAGCAGCTCACCAGGGGGTGAGCCCCAGCATTTT. Variable domain in full (rest from reference TRBV7-8 and TRBJ1-5): GAGVSQSPRYKVAKRGQDVALRCDPISGHVSLFWYQQALGQGPEFLTYFQNEAQLDKSGLPSDRFFAERPEGSVSTLKIQRTQQEDSAVYLCASSSPGGEPQHFGDGTRLSIL.

The genes are TRBV29-1 and TRBJ2-3, with D uncertain. CDR3 length: 12 amino acids. V was pared by 4 bases and J by 5 bases, with 10 bases between. From germline, CDR1 is SQVTM and CDR2 ANQGSEA. The CDR3 region is CSVVEWGDTQYF. CDR3 nucleotides: TGCAGCGTTGTCGAGTGGGGAGATACGCAGTATTTT.

This clonotype was counted only a few times. The chain joins TRBV7-3 to TRBJ2-5; possibly TRBD2 for D (6 bases). Per germline, CDR1 SGHTA and CDR2 FQGTGA. The V end lost 4 bases, the J end lost 6 bases, and 15 bases lay between the germline ends. The CDR3 is 14 amino acids. The CDR3 region has the DNA TGTGCCAGCAGCTCGGGCGGAGGAGGGAAGACCCAGTACTTC. Residues: CASSSGGGGKTQYF. Drawing the rest from reference TRBV7-3 and TRBJ2-5, the complete variable domain is GAGVSQTPSNKVTEKGKYVELRCDPISGHTALYWYRQSLGQGPEFLIYFQGTGAADDSGLPNDRFFAVRPEGSVSTLKIQRTERGDSAVYLCASSSGGGGKTQYFGPGTRLLVL.

This clonotype came up once. The J gene is TRBJ2-5, the V gene TRBV12-5; D is possibly TRBD1 (6 bases). V lost 2 bases to trimming and J lost 1 base, with 20 bases between them. Germline values: CDR1 LGHNT, CDR2 FRNRAP. The CDR3 covers 18 residues. The CDR3, as DNA: TGTGCTAGTGGTTTGTACGGCTCTTTGACAGGAGGCCAAGAGACCCAGTACTTC. Translating it yields CASGLYGSLTGGQETQYF.

There are a few counts of this clonotype. The chain links TRBV19 to TRBJ2-3; TRBD2 matches 9 bases. CDR1 is LNHDA and CDR2 is SQIVND in the germline V gene (reference sequence). Trimming at V came to 6 bases and at J to 5 bases, leaving 9 bases not matched to a gene. This CDR3 is 15 amino acids long. The CDR3 bases are TGTGCCAGTAGCCTTATAGCGGGAGTGGTAGATACGCAGTATTTT. It codes for CASSLIAGVVDTQYF. The variable domain in full, completed from reference TRBV19 and TRBJ2-3, reads DGGITQSPKYLFRKEGQNVTLSCEQNLNHDAMYWYRQDPGQGLRLIYYSQIVNDFQKGDIAEGYSVSREKKESFPLTVTSAQKNPTAFYLCASSLIAGVVDTQYFGPGTRLTVL.

This rearrangement joins TRBV6-5 to TRBJ2-7; 10 bases align to TRBD2. Trimming at V came to 4 bases and at J to 13 bases, leaving 4 bases not matched to a gene. CDR3 length equals 11 residues. The germline gives CDR1 MNHEY, CDR2 SVGAGI. The CDR3 sequence: CASSLGLAVYF. The CDR3, as DNA: TGTGCCAGCAGTTTAGGACTAGCGGTCTACTTC.

The chain couples TRBV29-1 to TRBJ1-1; D unclear. V dropped 3 bases and J dropped 2 bases, with 10 bases sitting between them. Looked up from germline, CDR1 is SQVTM and CDR2 is ANQGSEA. The CDR3 has 13 amino acids. Written as DNA, the CDR3 is TGCAGCGTTGATGTACAGACCAACACTGAAGCTTTCTTT. Translated: CSVDVQTNTEAFF.

The chain joins TRBV12-3 or TRBV12-4 to TRBJ1-1, with D maybe TRBD1 (6 bases). This CDR3 is 12 amino acids long. V was pared by 3 bases and J by 5 bases, with 7 bases between. The DNA for the CDR3 is TGTGCCAGCAGTTTCGGACAGACTGAAGCTTTCTTT. It is translated as CASSFGQTEAFF.

The chain employs TRBV3-1 and TRBJ1-2; 11 bases are shared with TRBD1. This CDR3 has 15 amino acids. Germline CDR1 is LGHDT and CDR2 is YNNKEL (reference sequence). Trimming took 4 bases from V and 6 from J; bases not matched to a gene: 7. This CDR3 is CASSRMGQGDHGYTF. CDR3 nucleotide sequence: TGTGCCAGCAGCCGGATGGGACAGGGGGATCATGGCTACACCTTC.

This sequence joins TRBV28 and TRBJ1-2, with no clear D. The V and J ends lost 4 bases and 6 bases respectively, with 15 bases between them. CDR3 size: 14 residues. Germline V CDR1 and CDR2: MDHEN, SYDVKM. CDR3 DNA sequence: TGTGCCAGCAGTTCGGGAGGCCGGTCCAATGGCTACACCTTC. This gives the protein CASSSGGRSNGYTF.

This clonotype was found once. CDR3 residues: CAISRQGADNEQFF. CDR3 DNA: TGTGCCATCAGCCGACAGGGGGCGGACAATGAGCAGTTCTTC. The chain links TRBV10-3 to TRBJ2-1, with TRBD1 matching over 10 bases. Germline CDR1 and CDR2: ENHRY and SYGVKD. This CDR3 is built from 14 residues. V lost 6 bases to trimming and J lost 5 bases; unmatched junction nucleotides: 4.

This clonotype was seen just once. The rearrangement joins TRBV10-3 to TRBJ2-2; a possible D gene is TRBD2 (7 bases). V lost 7 bases and J 7 bases, leaving 13 bases between the germline ends. Per germline, CDR1 ENHRY and CDR2 SYGVKD. This CDR3 comprises 13 residues. In DNA, the CDR3 is TGTGCCATCAACGGGGGGCTCGGCGGGGAGCTGTTTTTT. Residues: CAINGGLGGELFF.